This entry features one T cell receptor (beta chain) sequence. Its ends do not fully match the called genes, so a read error is possible. This CDR3 comprises 13 residues. Germline loops: CDR1 DFQATT, CDR2 SNEGSKA (reference sequence). TCRdb re-called the PCR reads with MiXCR, one entry per CDR3 protein. The sample has approximately 90,000 distinct CDR3 sequences; 45% to 50% are singletons. The entry originates in a study of CDR3 diversity in severe acne. The sequence was obtained from a male donor in good health, serving as a control. The chain employs TRBV20-1 and TRBJ2-7, with TRBD1 identical over 7 bases. Sequenced sample: blood. The DNA for the CDR3 is TGTGGTGCTAGAGACAGGGCGGAGTACGAACAGTACTTC. This sequence encodes CGARDRAEYEQYF.